A selection of T cell receptor beta chains follows, all from one sample in a study of T-cell memory formation after mild COVID-19. TCRdb passed the 5' RACE reads through MiXCR, listing each CDR3 protein once. The sample records under 300,000 distinct CDR3 sequences, around 15% being singletons. Sequenced sample: PBMCs or a T cell subset sorted from them (not recorded which). Receptors were obtained from a man between 18 and 29 years old who had mild COVID-19 (a few samples of this study predate the infection). Cell type and time point are not known. Both conserved end residues are part of each CDR3. The order of the fields is D gene, V gene, J gene, clone size, CDR3 protein, CDR3 DNA. The D gene is left open where the match is weak. A row's size may be missing; if present it is once, few, many or a size class.

d_call: NA; v_call: TRBV7-2; j_call: TRBJ1-2; clone_size: NA; cdr3_aa: CASSLGQLGGYTF; cdr3_nt: TGTGCCAGCAGCTTAGGCCAGCTAGGAGGCTACACCTTC
d_call: NA; v_call: TRBV15; j_call: TRBJ1-4; clone_size: few; cdr3_aa: CATRPRGAGYEKLFF; cdr3_nt: TGTGCCACCAGACCTAGGGGCGCCGGATATGAAAAACTGTTTTTT
d_call: NA; v_call: TRBV4-3; j_call: TRBJ2-2; clone_size: NA; cdr3_aa: CASSHRRGANTGELFF; cdr3_nt: TGCGCCAGCAGCCACCGACGGGGTGCGAACACCGGGGAGCTGTTTTTT
d_call: TRBD1; v_call: TRBV5-4; j_call: TRBJ2-1; clone_size: few; cdr3_aa: CASSLATGGSYNEQFF; cdr3_nt: TGTGCCAGCAGCTTGGCGACAGGGGGGAGTTACAATGAGCAGTTCTTC
d_call: NA; v_call: TRBV7-9; j_call: TRBJ1-2; clone_size: NA; cdr3_aa: CASSSETVNYGYTF; cdr3_nt: TGTGCCAGCAGCTCAGAAACAGTTAACTATGGCTACACCTTC
d_call: NA; v_call: TRBV6-4; j_call: TRBJ1-1; clone_size: few; cdr3_aa: CASSDSTSRPLTEAFF; cdr3_nt: TGTGCCAGCAGTGACTCTACGAGTCGCCCCCTCACTGAAGCTTTCTTT
d_call: NA; v_call: TRBV7-2; j_call: TRBJ1-5; clone_size: few; cdr3_aa: CASSPDGQQPQHF; cdr3_nt: TGTGCCAGCAGCCCGGACGGCCAACAGCCCCAGCATTTT
d_call: NA; v_call: TRBV7-2; j_call: TRBJ1-4; clone_size: few; cdr3_aa: CASSLDATNEKLFF; cdr3_nt: TGTGCCAGCAGCTTAGATGCAACTAATGAAAAACTGTTTTTT
d_call: NA; v_call: TRBV5-1; j_call: TRBJ2-2; clone_size: few; cdr3_aa: CASSLAGTNGELFF; cdr3_nt: TGCGCCAGCAGCTTGGCGGGTACGAACGGGGAGCTGTTTTTT
d_call: NA; v_call: TRBV6-5; j_call: TRBJ1-2; clone_size: NA; cdr3_aa: CASRGTVRRQYGYTF; cdr3_nt: TGTGCCAGCAGGGGGACGGTCCGCCGCCAATATGGCTACACCTTC
d_call: NA; v_call: TRBV4-1; j_call: TRBJ2-4; clone_size: NA; cdr3_aa: CASSQLAKNIQYF; cdr3_nt: TGCGCCAGCAGCCAATTAGCCAAAAACATTCAGTACTTC
d_call: TRBD1; v_call: TRBV6-2/TRBV6-3; j_call: TRBJ1-6; clone_size: few; cdr3_aa: CASSYRTGDYSPLHF; cdr3_nt: TGTGCCAGCAGTTACCGGACAGGGGATTATTCACCCCTCCACTTT
d_call: TRBD2; v_call: TRBV19; j_call: TRBJ2-7; clone_size: few; cdr3_aa: CASRGLAGSYEQYF; cdr3_nt: TGTGCCAGTAGAGGACTAGCGGGATCCTACGAGCAGTACTTC
d_call: NA; v_call: TRBV15; j_call: TRBJ2-1; clone_size: few; cdr3_aa: CATSRSRDNYEQFF; cdr3_nt: TGTGCCACCAGCAGATCCCGGGACAACTATGAGCAGTTCTTC
d_call: NA; v_call: TRBV5-1; j_call: TRBJ2-2; clone_size: few; cdr3_aa: CASIAGTVNTGELFF; cdr3_nt: TGCGCCAGCATCGCCGGGACCGTGAACACCGGGGAGCTGTTTTTT
d_call: TRBD2; v_call: TRBV7-2; j_call: TRBJ2-5; clone_size: NA; cdr3_aa: CASSLAGLAGQETQYF; cdr3_nt: TGTGCCAGCAGCTTAGCGGGACTAGCGGGCCAAGAGACCCAGTACTTC
d_call: NA; v_call: TRBV28; j_call: TRBJ2-1; clone_size: many; cdr3_aa: CASSPPSRGIGEQFF; cdr3_nt: TGTGCCAGCAGTCCTCCCAGCCGAGGGATTGGTGAGCAGTTCTTC
d_call: NA; v_call: TRBV18; j_call: TRBJ1-1; clone_size: NA; cdr3_aa: CATTGGGPNTEAFF; cdr3_nt: TGTGCCACTACCGGGGGGGGGCCGAACACTGAAGCTTTCTTT
d_call: TRBD1; v_call: TRBV11-2; j_call: TRBJ2-5; clone_size: many; cdr3_aa: CASSPWTGAGRETQYF; cdr3_nt: TGTGCCAGCAGCCCTTGGACAGGGGCGGGCCGGGAGACCCAGTACTTC
d_call: NA; v_call: TRBV27; j_call: TRBJ1-2; clone_size: NA; cdr3_aa: CASREGWGPLNGYTF; cdr3_nt: TGTGCCAGCAGGGAGGGGTGGGGGCCCTTGAATGGCTACACCTTC
d_call: NA; v_call: TRBV7-2; j_call: TRBJ2-2; clone_size: NA; cdr3_aa: CASSLGGGTTGELFF; cdr3_nt: TGTGCCAGCAGCTTAGGAGGTGGGACCACCGGGGAGCTGTTTTTT
d_call: NA; v_call: TRBV29-1; j_call: TRBJ1-1; clone_size: NA; cdr3_aa: CSVVGGRTEAFF; cdr3_nt: TGCAGCGTCGTAGGGGGTCGGACTGAAGCTTTCTTT
d_call: NA; v_call: TRBV4-3; j_call: TRBJ2-3; clone_size: few; cdr3_aa: CASSQARSSTDTQYF; cdr3_nt: TGCGCCAGCAGCCAAGCGAGGTCTAGCACAGATACGCAGTATTTT